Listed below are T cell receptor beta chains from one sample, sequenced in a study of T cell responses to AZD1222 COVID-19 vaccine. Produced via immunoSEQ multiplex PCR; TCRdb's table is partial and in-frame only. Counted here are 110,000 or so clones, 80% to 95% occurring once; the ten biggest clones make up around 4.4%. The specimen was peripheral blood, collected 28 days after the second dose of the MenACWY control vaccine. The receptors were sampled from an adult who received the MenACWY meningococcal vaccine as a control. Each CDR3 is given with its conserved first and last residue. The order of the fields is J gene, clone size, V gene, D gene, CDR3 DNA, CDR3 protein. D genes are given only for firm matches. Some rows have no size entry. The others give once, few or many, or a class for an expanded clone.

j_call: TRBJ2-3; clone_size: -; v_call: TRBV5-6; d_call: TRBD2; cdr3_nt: TGTGCCAGCAACACTCTAGCGGACCTTACAGATACGCAGTATTTT; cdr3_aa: CASNTLADLTDTQYF
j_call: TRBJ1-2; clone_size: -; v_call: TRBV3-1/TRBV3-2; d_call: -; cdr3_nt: TGTGCCAGCAGCCAGGGGGCAGCTGGCTACACCTTC; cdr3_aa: CASSQGAAGYTF
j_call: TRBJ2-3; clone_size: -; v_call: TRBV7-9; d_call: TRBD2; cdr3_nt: TGTGCCAGCAGCTTCTTAGCGGGCCGCCGGACAGATACGCAGTATTTT; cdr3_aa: CASSFLAGRRTDTQYF
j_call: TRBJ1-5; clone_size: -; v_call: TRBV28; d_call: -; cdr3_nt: TGTGCCAGCAGTTCTCGAGGGACACCCTACGATCAGCCCCAGCATTTT; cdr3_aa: CASSSRGTPYDQPQHF
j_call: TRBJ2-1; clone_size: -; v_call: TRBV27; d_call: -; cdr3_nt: TGTGCCAGCACTTTACAGGGCCCCTACAATGAGCAGTTCTTC; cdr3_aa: CASTLQGPYNEQFF
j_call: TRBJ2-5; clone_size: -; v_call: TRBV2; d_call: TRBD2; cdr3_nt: TGTGCCAGCAGTGCTTTTAGCGGGACGGAGACCCAGTACTTC; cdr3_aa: CASSAFSGTETQYF
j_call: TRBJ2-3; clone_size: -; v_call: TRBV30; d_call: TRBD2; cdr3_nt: TGTGCCTGGAGCGAGGTACCGGGACTAGCGGGAGCGGTTACTAGCACAGATACGCAGTATTTT; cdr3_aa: CAWSEVPGLAGAVTSTDTQYF
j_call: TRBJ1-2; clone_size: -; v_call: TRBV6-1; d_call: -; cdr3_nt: TGTGCCAGCAGTGAAATCCCAGGATTCACCTATGGCTACACCTTC; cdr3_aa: CASSEIPGFTYGYTF
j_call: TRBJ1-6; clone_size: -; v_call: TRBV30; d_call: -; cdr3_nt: TGTGCCTGGAGTGTGACCGACAATTATAATTCACCCCTCCACTTT; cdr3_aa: CAWSVTDNYNSPLHF
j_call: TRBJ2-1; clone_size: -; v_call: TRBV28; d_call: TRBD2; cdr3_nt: TGTGCAACAACCCTAGCGGGAGGGGGCAATGAGCAGTTCTTC; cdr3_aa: CATTLAGGGNEQFF
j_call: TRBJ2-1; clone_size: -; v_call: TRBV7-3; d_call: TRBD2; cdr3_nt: TGTGCCAGCAGTCCATCGGGACTAGCGGGACGGGAGCAGTTCTTC; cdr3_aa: CASSPSGLAGREQFF
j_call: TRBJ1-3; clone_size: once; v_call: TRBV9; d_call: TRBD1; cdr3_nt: TGTGCCAGCAGCGTAGACAGGGGGCGAGGAAACACCATATATTTT; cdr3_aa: CASSVDRGRGNTIYF
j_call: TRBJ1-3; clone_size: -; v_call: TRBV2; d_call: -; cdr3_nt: TGTGCCACCCATCGTCTCTCTGGAAACACCATATATTTT; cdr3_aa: CATHRLSGNTIYF
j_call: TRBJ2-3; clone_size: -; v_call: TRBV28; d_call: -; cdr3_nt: TGTGCCAGCAGGGGTACGATACCAGATACGCAGTATTTT; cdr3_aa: CASRGTIPDTQYF